Below are 28 T cell receptor beta chains sequenced from a single sample in a study of blood T cell repertoires in COVID-19. Method: immunoSEQ multiplex PCR; TCRdb's copy keeps in-frame clones and lacks some. Found here are around 270,000 clones, approximately 85% of them singletons; the top ten hold more than 3.5%. The specimen sequenced was PBMCs or T cells enriched from blood (not recorded which). Every receptor here comes from a woman aged 25 to 39 who had recovered from COVID-19.

This clone was seen once. The chain carries TRBV7-2 and TRBJ2-7, with 7 bases that match TRBD1. The CDR3 has 13 residues. Trimming removed 3 bases from V and 4 bases from J; junction bases left unmatched: 3. CDR1 is SGHTA and CDR2 is FQGNSA in the germline V gene. CDR3 coding DNA: TGTGCCAGCAGCTTTGGGACAGAGTACGAGCAGTACTTC. This sequence encodes CASSFGTEYEQYF.

This clone has a handful of counts. This chain links TRBV18 with TRBJ2-7; 8 bases match TRBD2. This CDR3 comprises 14 residues. V shed 8 bases and J 0 bases; nucleotides not matched to a gene: 6. Per germline, CDR1 KGHSH and CDR2 LQKENI. The CDR3 nucleotides read TGTGCCAGCAGACAGACTAGCGCCTCCTACGAGCAGTACTTC. It codes for CASRQTSASYEQYF.

Remarks on this clone: Sequence at one end of the junction differs from germline and may be a read error. V is TRBV5-1 and J is TRBJ1-2; no reliable D call. Germline V CDR1 and CDR2: SGHRS, YFSETQ. This CDR3 is 14 amino acids long. The CDR3 loop reads CASRVGYVGQLMHF. The CDR3 nucleotides read TGCGCCAGCAGGGTTGGGTACGTGGGCCAGCTAATGCACTTC.

This chain joins TRBV11-2 and TRBJ2-7; 9 positions match TRBD2. Germline lookup yields CDR1 SGHAT and CDR2 FQNNGV. CDR3 length: 14 residues. J was trimmed by 1 base and V by 4 bases; bases with no gene match: 2. CDR3 bases: TGTGCCAGCAGCTCCCTAGCGGGGTCCTACGAGCAGTACTTC. Amino acids: CASSSLAGSYEQYF.

The V gene is TRBV7-2, the J gene TRBJ1-5, with a tentative D call TRBD1 (5 bases). V dropped 5 bases and J dropped 6 bases, with 14 bases sitting between them. The germline V gene encodes CDR1 SGHTA and CDR2 FQGNSA. The CDR3 covers 14 residues. In DNA, the CDR3 is TGTGCCAGCAGCCCAACGACTAGGGGTCAGCCCCAGCATTTT. Its translation: CASSPTTRGQPQHF.

The rearrangement links TRBV5-6 to TRBJ1-4; D call uncertain. Deletions cut 2 bases from V and 7 bases from J, with 9 bases between. Per germline, CDR1 SGHDT and CDR2 YYEEEE. The CDR3 runs to 13 residues. CDR3 residues: CASSFQDSEKLFF. For the CDR3, the DNA is TGTGCCAGCAGCTTCCAGGATTCTGAAAAACTGTTTTTT.

This sequence joins TRBV7-9 and TRBJ1-3; the match to TRBD1 covers 7 bases. Germline V gene sequence: CDR1 SEHNR, CDR2 FQNEAQ (reference sequence). V dropped 0 bases and J dropped 3; count of bases not matched to a gene: 2. This CDR3 spans 15 amino acids. CDR3 coding DNA: TGTGCCAGCAGCTTAGCACAGGGGTTTGGAAACACCATATATTTT. Protein sequence: CASSLAQGFGNTIYF.

This clone was seen a single time. The rearrangement links TRBV13 to TRBJ2-1, with TRBD2 matching 14 bases. Germline CDR1 and CDR2: PRHDT and FYEKMQ (reference sequence). CDR3 length equals 15 residues. The trim removed 2 bases at V and 9 bases at J, leaving 3 bases unmatched. For the CDR3, the DNA is TGTGCCAGCAGCTTATTGGGACTAGCGGGAGCTGAGCAGTTCTTC. Its translation is CASSLLGLAGAEQFF.

Only one count was recorded for this clone. The chain joins TRBV7-7 to TRBJ2-1; 8 nucleotides line up with TRBD2. Germline V CDR1 and CDR2: SSHAT, FNYEAQ (reference sequence). This CDR3 contains 17 residues. Trimming removed 1 base from V and 4 bases from J; junction bases left unmatched: 9. The CDR3 is CASSLGVAGSPYNEQFF. The CDR3 coding sequence is TGTGCCAGCAGCTTAGGGGTAGCGGGGAGCCCTTACAATGAGCAGTTCTTC.

The CDR3 loop reads CASSLSGQGEGEQYF. CDR3 DNA: TGTGCCAGCAGCTTGTCTGGACAGGGCGAAGGCGAGCAGTACTTC. The rearrangement uses TRBV7-9 and TRBJ2-7, with 8 bases fitting TRBD1. Unmatched junction bases numbered 10, after V lost 3 bases and J lost 6 bases. The CDR3 is 15 amino acids. CDR1 is SEHNR and CDR2 is FQNEAQ in the germline V gene (reference sequence).

This clone was recorded only once. The chain joins TRBV27 to TRBJ2-4, with 10 bases lining up with TRBD1. Germline V gives CDR1 MNHEY, CDR2 SMNVEV (reference sequence). The CDR3 is 15 residues long. The V segment lost 2 bases and the J segment 4 bases; nucleotides outside the gene matches: 2. CDR3 nucleotide sequence: TGTGCCAGCAGTTTAGAGGGACAGGGGAAAAACATTCAGTACTTC. This gives the protein CASSLEGQGKNIQYF.

As concerns this clone: The sample contains more than one DNA sequence encoding this CDR3. The J gene is TRBJ1-2, the V gene TRBV11-2, with TRBD1 identical over 7 bases. Germline CDR1 reads SGHAT; CDR2 reads FQNNGV. The V gene end was trimmed by 4 bases and the J gene end by 2 bases; junction bases not matched to a gene: 1. This CDR3 spans 13 amino acids. The chain's CDR3 is CASSSDRNYGYTF. CDR3 DNA: TGTGCCAGCAGCTCGGACAGGAACTATGGCTACACCTTC.

The chain employs TRBV7-3 and TRBJ2-1, with TRBD2 matching over 7 bases. J was trimmed by 0 bases and V by 5 bases; bases with no gene match: 4. CDR1 SGHTA and CDR2 FQGTGA come from the germline V gene. This CDR3 has 15 residues. The CDR3 region is CASSPLADSYNEQFF. Written as DNA, the CDR3 is TGTGCCAGCAGCCCCCTAGCGGACTCCTACAATGAGCAGTTCTTC.

The chain joins TRBV6-4 to TRBJ2-1; the match to TRBD1 covers 7 bases. Germline trimming cut 7 bases from V and 6 bases from J; bases unmatched to any gene: 9. Germline V gene data show CDR1 as MRHNA and CDR2 as SNTAGT. This CDR3 has 14 amino acids. CDR3 bases: TGTGCCAGCAACCGGGACAGCGGCTCCAATGAGCAGTTCTTC. Translating it yields CASNRDSGSNEQFF.

V usage is TRBV7-6 and J usage is TRBJ1-6; a weak D match, TRBD1 (6 bases). V shed 5 bases and J shed 2 bases, with 16 bases lying between them. The CDR3 is made up of 17 amino acids. CDR1 SGHVS and CDR2 FNYEAQ come from the germline V gene. CDR3 amino acids: CASSRGQLSPYNSPLHF. The CDR3 DNA follows: TGTGCCAGCAGCCGCGGACAGCTTTCCCCCTATAATTCACCCCTCCACTTT.

The gene calls are TRBV6-5 and TRBJ2-1, with 10 positions matching TRBD2. This CDR3 has 15 amino acids. V gave up 4 bases and J gave up 8 bases; unmatched junction bases: 8. Germline V gene lookup returns CDR1 MNHEY and CDR2 SVGAGI. CDR3 in amino acids: CASSFLAGGNDEQFF. As DNA, the CDR3 is TGTGCCAGCAGTTTTTTAGCGGGGGGCAATGATGAGCAGTTCTTC.

This rearrangement joins TRBV7-2 to TRBJ2-3; 9 nucleotides agree with TRBD2. J gave up 4 bases and V 8 bases, and 7 bases lay outside the gene matches. Per the germline V gene, CDR1 is SGHTA and CDR2 is FQGNSA. This CDR3 has 14 amino acids. The CDR3 reads CASGLRGGPDTQYF. The CDR3 nucleotides read TGTGCCAGCGGTCTGCGGGGGGGCCCAGATACGCAGTATTTT.

This chain links TRBV27 with TRBJ2-4; tentative D call: TRBD1 (6 bases). The CDR3 has 18 residues. The V end was cut by 5 bases, the J end by 0 bases, with 20 bases between. From germline, CDR1 is MNHEY and CDR2 SMNVEV (reference sequence). CDR3 bases: TGTGCCAGCAGTGCCGGACAGCCCAAAGGAGTAGCCAAAAACATTCAGTACTTC. Residues: CASSAGQPKGVAKNIQYF.

The chain employs TRBV13 and TRBJ2-5; 7 nucleotides align to TRBD2. J lost 3 bases, V lost 5 bases, and 9 bases had no gene match. The CDR3 extends over 15 amino acids. The germline V gene encodes CDR1 PRHDT and CDR2 FYEKMQ (reference sequence). CDR3 in DNA: TGTGCCAGCAGCGGCGCGGGGAGGGGAAAAGAGACCCAGTACTTC. This sequence encodes CASSGAGRGKETQYF.

The rearrangement joins TRBV18 to TRBJ2-7; TRBD2 matches at 8 bases. The germline V gene has CDR1 KGHSH and CDR2 LQKENI. The V and J ends lost 2 bases and 2 bases, in that order; junction bases with no gene match: 2. CDR3 size: 14 residues. CDR3 nucleotides: TGTGCCAGCTCACCAAAGCGGGAGACCTACGAGCAGTACTTC. Protein product: CASSPKRETYEQYF.

The V and J genes are TRBV7-3 and TRBJ1-1; no definite D call. The germline CDR1 and CDR2 sequences are SGHTA and FQGTGA. The CDR3 spans 13 residues. The germline V and J ends were trimmed by 5 bases and 1 base, with 8 bases remaining between them. The CDR3 is CASSATSNTEAFF. The DNA of the CDR3 is TGTGCCAGCAGCGCCACTTCGAACACTGAAGCTTTCTTT.

The rearrangement links TRBV9 to TRBJ2-5; perhaps TRBD2 as D (7 bases). Germline V gene data show CDR1 as SGDLS and CDR2 as YYNGEE. The CDR3 sequence is 15 residues long. V lost 4 bases and J lost 0, with 13 bases in between. The CDR3 is CASSTGGLDQETQYF. The CDR3 DNA reads TGTGCCAGCAGCACGGGGGGCTTGGACCAAGAGACCCAGTACTTC.

The rearrangement uses TRBV7-9 and TRBJ1-5; TRBD1 matches at 8 bases. The CDR3 covers 19 residues. Germline loops: CDR1 SEHNR, CDR2 FQNEAQ (reference sequence). V was clipped by 1 base and J by 5 bases; unmatched bases: 16. For the CDR3, the DNA is TGTGCCAGCAGCTTAGTTTTTAATCGGGGTGGGACAGGAGATCAGCCCCAGCATTTT. It encodes CASSLVFNRGGTGDQPQHF.

The genes are TRBV29-1 and TRBJ1-1; TRBD1 aligns across 9 bases. The CDR3 covers 13 residues. CDR1 is SQVTM, CDR2 ANQGSEA, per germline. Trimming cost V 6 bases and J 7 bases; bases outside gene matches: 9. The CDR3 DNA reads TGCAGCGTCGCGGGACAGGGTGGGAATGAAGCTTTCTTT. Its protein product is CSVAGQGGNEAFF.

CDR3 loop: CASSLDLTGTGGSYNEQFF. CDR3 DNA: TGTGCCAGCAGCTTAGATCTTACTGGGACAGGGGGCTCCTACAATGAGCAGTTCTTC. The chain carries TRBV5-6 and TRBJ2-1; 11 bases are shared with TRBD1. This CDR3 has 19 amino acids. After removal of 2 bases from V and 0 bases from J, the junction contained 10 bases not matched to a gene. Germline V lookup: CDR1 SGHDT, CDR2 YYEEEE.

The genes are TRBV19 and TRBJ2-6; D is unclear. Between the trimmed V and J ends, which lost 3 bases and 4 bases, there was a span of 10 bases. Germline CDR1 is LNHDA and CDR2 is SQIVND (reference sequence). There are 15 residues in the CDR3. The CDR3 spells CASSIPGTGANVLTF. The CDR3 bases are TGTGCCAGTAGTATTCCAGGTACCGGGGCCAACGTCCTGACTTTC.

The count of this clone is one. CDR3 amino acids: CASTSPGRGGFGYTF. The CDR3 DNA sequence: TGTGCCAGCACCTCCCCGGGCAGGGGTGGTTTTGGCTACACCTTC. The rearrangement joins TRBV28 to TRBJ1-2; a weak D match, TRBD1 (6 bases). Germline V lookup: CDR1 MDHEN, CDR2 SYDVKM. The CDR3 length is 15 residues. V shed 7 bases and J shed 7 bases, with 22 bases lying between them.

The V and J genes are TRBV7-9 and TRBJ2-5; D unclear. V lost 2 bases and J lost 3, with 7 bases in between. The CDR3 has 13 amino acids. In germline, CDR1 is SEHNR, CDR2 FQNEAQ (reference sequence). The CDR3 bases are TGTGCCAGCAGCTTATCTAGGAAAGAGACCCAGTACTTC. Its protein product is CASSLSRKETQYF.